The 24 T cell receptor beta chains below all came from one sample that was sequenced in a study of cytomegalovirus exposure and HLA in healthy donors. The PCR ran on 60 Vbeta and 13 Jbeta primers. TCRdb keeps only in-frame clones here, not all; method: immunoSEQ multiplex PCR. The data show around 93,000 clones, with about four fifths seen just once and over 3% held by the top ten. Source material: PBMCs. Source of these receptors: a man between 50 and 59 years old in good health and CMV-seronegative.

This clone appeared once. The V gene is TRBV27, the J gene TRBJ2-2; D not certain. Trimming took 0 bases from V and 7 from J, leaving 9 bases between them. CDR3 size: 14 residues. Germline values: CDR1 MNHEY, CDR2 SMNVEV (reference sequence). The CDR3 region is CASSLSHSNGELFF. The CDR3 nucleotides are TGTGCCAGCAGTTTATCCCACAGCAACGGGGAGCTGTTTTTT.

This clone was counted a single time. The CDR3 DNA reads TGTGCCATCAGTGAGTCCGGAGGGACGGAGAACTATGGCTACACCTTC. Its translation: CAISESGGTENYGYTF. The chain carries TRBV10-3 and TRBJ1-2, with D tentatively TRBD1 (5 bases). The CDR3 spans 16 residues. Germline V gene sequence: CDR1 ENHRY, CDR2 SYGVKD. Trimming took off 0 bases at V and 2 bases at J, with 13 bases between the two ends.

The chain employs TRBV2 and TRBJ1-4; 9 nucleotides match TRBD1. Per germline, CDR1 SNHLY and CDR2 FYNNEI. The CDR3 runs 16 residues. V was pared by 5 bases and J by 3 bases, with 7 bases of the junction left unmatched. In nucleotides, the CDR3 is TGTGCCAGCAGTCGCGGACAGGGGATAGCTAATGAAAAACTGTTTTTT. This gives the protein CASSRGQGIANEKLFF.

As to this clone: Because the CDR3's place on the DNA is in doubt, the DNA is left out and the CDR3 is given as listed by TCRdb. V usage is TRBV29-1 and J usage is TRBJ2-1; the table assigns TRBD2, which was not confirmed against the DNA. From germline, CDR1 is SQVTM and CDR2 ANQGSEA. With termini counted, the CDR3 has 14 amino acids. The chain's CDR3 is CSVAPGTTSGRPFF.

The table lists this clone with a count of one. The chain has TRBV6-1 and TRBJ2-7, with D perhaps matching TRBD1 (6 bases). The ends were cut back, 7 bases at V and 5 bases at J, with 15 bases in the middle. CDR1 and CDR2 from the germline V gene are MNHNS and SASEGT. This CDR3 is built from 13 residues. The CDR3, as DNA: TGTGCCAGCACCCTGACAGGCGGTCACGAGCAGTACTTC. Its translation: CASTLTGGHEQYF.

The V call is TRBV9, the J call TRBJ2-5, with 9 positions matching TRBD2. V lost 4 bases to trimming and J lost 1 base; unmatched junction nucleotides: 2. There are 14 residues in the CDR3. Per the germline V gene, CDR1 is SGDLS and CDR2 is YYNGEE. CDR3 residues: CASSFSGGQETQYF. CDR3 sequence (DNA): TGTGCCAGCAGCTTTAGCGGGGGCCAAGAGACCCAGTACTTC.

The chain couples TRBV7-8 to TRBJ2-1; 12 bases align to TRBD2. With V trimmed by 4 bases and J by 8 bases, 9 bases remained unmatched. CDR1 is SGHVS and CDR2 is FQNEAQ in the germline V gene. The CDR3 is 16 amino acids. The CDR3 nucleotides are TGTGCCAGCAGCTATCTGACTAGCGGGAGCCCCCATGAGCAGTTCTTC. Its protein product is CASSYLTSGSPHEQFF.

CDR3 nucleotide sequence: TGCGCCAGCAGCCAAGACCCAGGGTTAGACACTGAAGCTTTCTTT. It is translated as CASSQDPGLDTEAFF. The rearrangement links TRBV4-1 to TRBJ1-1; maybe TRBD1 (5 bases). There are 15 residues in the CDR3. Between the trimmed V and J ends, which lost 0 bases and 3 bases, there was a span of 11 bases. From germline, CDR1 is MGHRA and CDR2 YSYEKL.

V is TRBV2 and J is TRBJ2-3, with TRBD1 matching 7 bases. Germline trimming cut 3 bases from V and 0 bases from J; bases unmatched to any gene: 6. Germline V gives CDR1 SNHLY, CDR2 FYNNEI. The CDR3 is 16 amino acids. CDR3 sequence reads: CASSDRQGGSTDTQYF. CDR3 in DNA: TGTGCCAGCAGTGATAGACAGGGTGGGAGCACAGATACGCAGTATTTT.

The DNA for the CDR3 is TGTGCCAGCAACCTCGAGGGGACCCAGTACTTC. Protein product: CASNLEGTQYF. The rearrangement links TRBV2 to TRBJ2-5; D possibly corresponds to TRBD2 (5 bases). The CDR3 extends over 11 amino acids. The V end was cut by 7 bases, the J end by 7 bases, with 10 bases between. In germline, CDR1 is SNHLY, CDR2 FYNNEI.

The CDR3 nucleotides are TGTGCCAGCAGCTTAGCGGGGGCCAGCACCGGGGAGCTGTTTTTT. This codes for CASSLAGASTGELFF. V usage is TRBV7-8 and J usage is TRBJ2-2, with a possible D match to TRBD1 (6 bases). This CDR3 region has 15 residues. Deletions cut 0 bases from V and 4 bases from J, with 9 bases between. The germline gives CDR1 SGHVS, CDR2 FQNEAQ.

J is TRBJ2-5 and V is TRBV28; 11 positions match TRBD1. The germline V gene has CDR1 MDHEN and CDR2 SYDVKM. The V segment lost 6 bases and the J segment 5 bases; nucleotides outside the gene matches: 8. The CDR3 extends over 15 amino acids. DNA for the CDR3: TGTGCCAGCAGCCTCCGGGACAGGGGGACGGAGACCCAGTACTTC. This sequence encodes CASSLRDRGTETQYF.

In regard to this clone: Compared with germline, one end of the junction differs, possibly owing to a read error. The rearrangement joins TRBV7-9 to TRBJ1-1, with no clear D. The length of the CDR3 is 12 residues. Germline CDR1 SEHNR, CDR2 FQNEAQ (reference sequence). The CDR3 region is CSSSPRSIEAFF. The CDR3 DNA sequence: TGTTCCAGCAGCCCGAGATCAATTGAAGCTTTCTTT.

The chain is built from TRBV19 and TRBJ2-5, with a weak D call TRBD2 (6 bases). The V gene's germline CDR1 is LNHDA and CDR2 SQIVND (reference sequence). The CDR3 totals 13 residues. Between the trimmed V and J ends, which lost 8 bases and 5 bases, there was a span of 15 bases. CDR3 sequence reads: CASSLGRGETQYF. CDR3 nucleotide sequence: TGTGCCAGTTCTCTCGGGAGAGGCGAGACCCAGTACTTC.

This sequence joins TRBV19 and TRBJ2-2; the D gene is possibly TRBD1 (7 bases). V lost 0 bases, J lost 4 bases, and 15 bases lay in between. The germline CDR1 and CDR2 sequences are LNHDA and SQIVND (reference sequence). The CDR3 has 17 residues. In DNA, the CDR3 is TGTGCCAGTAGTATAGATGGAGGGGGCGCGTTCACCGGGGAGCTGTTTTTT. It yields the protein CASSIDGGGAFTGELFF.

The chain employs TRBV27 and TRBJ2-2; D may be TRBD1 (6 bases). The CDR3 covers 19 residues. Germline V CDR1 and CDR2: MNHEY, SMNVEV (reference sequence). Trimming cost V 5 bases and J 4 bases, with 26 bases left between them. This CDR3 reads CASSLPPFGQLRGTGELFF. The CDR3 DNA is TGTGCCAGCAGTCTACCACCCTTCGGACAGCTCCGAGGCACCGGGGAGCTGTTTTTT.

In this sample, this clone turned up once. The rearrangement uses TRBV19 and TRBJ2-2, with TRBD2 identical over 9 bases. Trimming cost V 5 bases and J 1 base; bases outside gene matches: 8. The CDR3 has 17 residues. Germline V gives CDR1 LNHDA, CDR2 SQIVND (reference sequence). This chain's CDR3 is CASSGLPLAGNTGELFF. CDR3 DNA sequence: TGTGCCAGTAGTGGCCTCCCACTAGCGGGGAACACCGGGGAGCTGTTTTTT.

DNA for the CDR3: TGTGCCACCAGCAGAGATTCGCCCTTTTTGAGGCTAGCGGGAGGAGAGACCCAGTACTTC. Its translation is CATSRDSPFLRLAGGETQYF. The chain links TRBV15 to TRBJ2-5; 11 bases line up with TRBD2. Germline CDR1 and CDR2: LNHNV and YYDKDF (reference sequence). This CDR3 contains 20 residues. V shed 0 bases and J 4 bases; nucleotides not matched to a gene: 16.

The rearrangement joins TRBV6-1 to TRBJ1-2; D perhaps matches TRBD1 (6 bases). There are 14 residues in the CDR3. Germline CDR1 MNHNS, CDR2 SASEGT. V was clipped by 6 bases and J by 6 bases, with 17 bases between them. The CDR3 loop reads CASREGGNPDGYTF. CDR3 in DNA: TGTGCCAGCAGGGAGGGGGGGAATCCCGATGGCTACACCTTC.

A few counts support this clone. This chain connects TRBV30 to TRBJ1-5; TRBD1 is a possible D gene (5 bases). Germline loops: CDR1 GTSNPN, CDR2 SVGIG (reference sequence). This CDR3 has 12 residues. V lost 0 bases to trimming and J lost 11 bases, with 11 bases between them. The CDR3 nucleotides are TGTGCCTGGAGTGTCCCAGGGAGGTCCCAGCATTTT. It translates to CAWSVPGRSQHF. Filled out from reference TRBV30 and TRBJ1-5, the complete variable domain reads SQTIHQWPATLVQPVGSPLSLECTVEGTSNPNLYWYRQAAGRGLQLLFYSVGIGQISSEVPQNLSASRPQDRQFILSSKKLLLSDSGFYLCAWSVPGRSQHFGDGTRLSIL.

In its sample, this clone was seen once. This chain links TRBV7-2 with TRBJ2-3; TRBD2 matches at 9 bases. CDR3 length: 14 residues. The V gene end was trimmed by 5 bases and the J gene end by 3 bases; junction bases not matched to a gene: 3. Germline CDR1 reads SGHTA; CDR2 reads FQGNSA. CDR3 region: CASSASGATDTQYF. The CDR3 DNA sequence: TGTGCCAGCAGCGCTAGCGGGGCGACAGATACGCAGTATTTT.

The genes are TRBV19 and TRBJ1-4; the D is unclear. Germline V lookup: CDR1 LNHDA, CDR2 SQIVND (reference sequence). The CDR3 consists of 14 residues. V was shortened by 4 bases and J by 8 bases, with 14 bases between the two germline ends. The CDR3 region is CASSTPGLVEKLFF. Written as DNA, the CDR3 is TGTGCCAGTAGTACGCCGGGATTAGTAGAAAAACTGTTTTTT.

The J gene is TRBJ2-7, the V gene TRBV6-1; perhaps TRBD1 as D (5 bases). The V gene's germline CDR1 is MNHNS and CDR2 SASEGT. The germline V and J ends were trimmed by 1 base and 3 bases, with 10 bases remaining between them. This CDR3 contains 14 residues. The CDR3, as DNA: TGTGCCAGCAGTGAAGTGGCAGACAGCTACGAGCAGTACTTC. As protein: CASSEVADSYEQYF.

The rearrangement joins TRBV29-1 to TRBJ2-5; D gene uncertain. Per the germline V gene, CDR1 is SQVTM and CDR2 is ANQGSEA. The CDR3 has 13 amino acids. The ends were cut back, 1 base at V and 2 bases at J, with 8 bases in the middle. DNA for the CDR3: TGCAGCGTTGAAGCAACCAGACAAGAGACCCAGTACTTC. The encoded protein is CSVEATRQETQYF.